Listed below are T cell receptor beta chains from one sample, sequenced in a study of control samples from healthy donors and cancer patients. Assay: immunoSEQ multiplex PCR; the TCRdb copy retains only in-frame clones and omits some. Of about 48,000 clones in the sample, 93% were seen once. Input material: PBMCs. These receptors originate from a woman between 50 and 59 years old with head and neck cancer. Both conserved end residues are part of each CDR3. Fields, in order: clone size, V gene, J gene, D gene, CDR3 DNA, CDR3 protein. The D gene is left open where the match is weak. Clone size is stated in some rows and not others, as once, few, many or a class when expanded.

>.|TRBV4-3|TRBJ1-4|TRBD1
TGCGCCAGCAGCCAATCAGGGACAGGGGGAGTTTTGGATGAAAAACTGTTTTTT
CASSQSGTGGVLDEKLFF
>.|TRBV4-1|TRBJ2-1|.
TGCGCCAGCAGCCCGGGGGAGGCCCCCCGCGACAATGAGCAGTTCTTC
CASSPGEAPRDNEQFF
>.|TRBV7-6|TRBJ2-1|.
TGTGCCAGCAGCTTAGTCGGCAATGAGCAGTTCTTC
CASSLVGNEQFF
>.|TRBV4-1|TRBJ2-3|.
TGCGCCAGCAGCCAACGTTACAGTACAACAGATACGCAGTATTTT
CASSQRYSTTDTQYF
>.|TRBV27|TRBJ1-3|.
TGTGCCAGCAGTTTACTTGCTGGAAACACCATATATTTT
CASSLLAGNTIYF
>few|TRBV7-9|TRBJ1-2|.
TGTGCCAGCAGCTTAGCGCCGTCAAGACCCCTAGGGGGCTACACCTTC
CASSLAPSRPLGGYTF
>.|TRBV6-5|TRBJ1-2|.
TGTGCCAGCAGCTTTACGTGGCAGATTAACTATGGCTACACCTTC
CASSFTWQINYGYTF
>.|TRBV18|TRBJ2-2|.
TGTGCCAGCTCAGGGGACATTAACACCGGGGAGCTGTTTTTT
CASSGDINTGELFF
>.|TRBV5-8|TRBJ1-5|.
TGTGCCAGCAGCTTGGCCCCGGGTGATGGTCGGCCCCAGCATTTT
CASSLAPGDGRPQHF
>.|TRBV27|TRBJ2-3|TRBD2
TGTGCCAGCAGCTCTACCGCCTTGACACTAGCGGGAAGAGCACCCACAGATACGCAGTATTTT
CASSSTALTLAGRAPTDTQYF
>.|TRBV9|TRBJ1-2|.
TGTGCCAGCAGCGTGGCAGAAAGAGAAAGCTACACCTTC
CASSVAERESYTF
>.|TRBV19|TRBJ1-5|TRBD1
TGTGCCAGTAGTAATCTAATGGACAGGGGTTATAGCAATCAGCCCCAGCATTTT
CASSNLMDRGYSNQPQHF
>.|TRBV5-1|TRBJ1-6|TRBD1
TGCGCCAGCAGCTTGCTAGGCAGGGGGCTATCACCCCTCCACTTT
CASSLLGRGLSPLHF
>.|TRBV7-2|TRBJ2-7|.
TGTGCCAGCAGCTTATTGGGATCGCCTCCTACCTACGAGCAGTACTTC
CASSLLGSPPTYEQYF
>once|TRBV7-9|TRBJ1-6|TRBD1
TGTGCCAGCAGCCGACAGGGAGGAAATTCACCCCTCCACTTT
CASSRQGGNSPLHF
>.|TRBV6-6|TRBJ1-4|.
TGTGCCAGCAGTTCTCCTCTGCGAGCAACTAATGAAAAACTGTTTTTT
CASSSPLRATNEKLFF
>.|TRBV27|TRBJ2-1|TRBD2
TGTGCCAGCAGTTTAGGCGGGAGGGCCCCGGGTGAGCAGTTCTTC
CASSLGGRAPGEQFF
>once|TRBV9|TRBJ2-2|.
TGTGCCAGCAGCGTAACGACCGTCGGGGAGCTGTTTTTT
CASSVTTVGELFF
>few|TRBV6-6|TRBJ1-6|.
TGTGCCAGCAGCCCGGACAGCTTCAATTCACCCCTCCACTTT
CASSPDSFNSPLHF
>.|TRBV18|TRBJ2-7|TRBD1
TGTGCCAGCGCAGCGACAGGGGGGGGCGAGCAGTACTTC
CASAATGGGEQYF
>.|TRBV5-1|TRBJ2-1|TRBD1
TGCGCCAGCAGCTTGACAGGGGGTGGCTACAATGAGCAGTTCTTC
CASSLTGGGYNEQFF
>.|TRBV24-1|TRBJ2-2|.
TGTGCCACCAGTGATCTGGGGCGGACCGGGGAGCTGTTTTTT
CATSDLGRTGELFF
>once|TRBV19|TRBJ2-3|.
TGTGCCAGTAGTAGGGGCGTTAGCACAGATACGCAGTATTTT
CASSRGVSTDTQYF
>once|TRBV5-1|TRBJ2-1|TRBD2
TGCGCCAGCAAGCGGGAGGGACTGGAATACCCCCCATATGAGCAGTTCTTC
CASKREGLEYPPYEQFF
>.|TRBV7-2|TRBJ2-3|TRBD2
TGTGCCAGCAGCTACGAAGGGACTAGCGGGAGGAAGCAGTATTTT
CASSYEGTSGRKQYF
>.|TRBV4-1|TRBJ2-3|TRBD2
TGCGCCAGCAGCCAAGACGGGACTAGCGGGGGGGCCATAACAGATACGCAGTATTTT
CASSQDGTSGGAITDTQYF
>.|TRBV30|TRBJ2-3|.
TGTGCCTGGAGTGTAGGTAGCGCAGATACGCAGTATTTT
CAWSVGSADTQYF
>.|TRBV5-1|TRBJ1-1|.
TGCGCCAGCAGCTTGAGGAACACTGAAGCTTTCTTT
CASSLRNTEAFF
>.|TRBV24-1|TRBJ2-5|.
TGTGCCACCAGCCCTTCCGGTTGGATAGAGACCCAGTACTTC
CATSPSGWIETQYF
>once|TRBV7-8|TRBJ1-2|TRBD1
TGTGCCAGCAGCTTAGGGTCGGCAGGGGGCGAAAATGGCTACACCTTC
CASSLGSAGGENGYTF
>.|TRBV12-2|TRBJ2-7|.
TGTGCAAGTCGCTTAGGGGGAAGGACCTACGAGCAGTACTTC
CASRLGGRTYEQYF
>.|TRBV28|TRBJ1-4|.
TGTGCCAGCAGGACACAGGAGGGGGAAAAACTGTTTTTT
CASRTQEGEKLFF
>.|TRBV30|TRBJ2-7|TRBD1
TGTGCCTGGAGTGTGGGACAGGGGGCTGACGAGCAGTACTTC
CAWSVGQGADEQYF
>.|TRBV2|TRBJ1-1|TRBD1
TGTGCCAGCAGGGACAGGGGGCGAAGAGATGCTTTCTTT
CASRDRGRRDAFF
>.|TRBV28|TRBJ2-2|.
TGTGCCAGCAGTCCGGGGGACCGTTCTACCGGGGAGCTGTTTTTT
CASSPGDRSTGELFF